The 18 T cell receptor beta chains listed next were all sequenced from one sample in a study of blood T cell repertoires in COVID-19. Some clones are missing from TCRdb's copy, which holds only in-frame ones; the method was immunoSEQ multiplex PCR. Here the sample spans hundreds of thousands of clones, around 88% being singletons. The sequencing sample was made of peripheral blood. Source of these receptors: a woman younger than 45 with COVID-19, enrolled during active disease.

The genes are TRBV4-2 and TRBJ2-3; 9 bases are shared with TRBD2. The CDR3 has 18 residues. V lost 1 base, J lost 1 base, and 9 bases stayed unmatched. The V gene's germline CDR1 is LGHNA and CDR2 YNFKEQ. The DNA of the CDR3 is TGTGCCAGCAGCCAAGTTAGCGGGGGAGCCTTAGGCACAGATACGCAGTATTTT. Translating it yields CASSQVSGGALGTDTQYF.

The chain uses TRBV6-4 and TRBJ2-1; TRBD2 agrees at 10 bases. Per the germline V gene, CDR1 is MRHNA and CDR2 is SNTAGT. J gave up 5 bases and V 5 bases, and 6 bases lay outside the gene matches. This CDR3 is 15 amino acids long. The CDR3 nucleotides read TGTGCCAGCAGTCCTCTAGCGGGAGAGCACAATGAGCAGTTCTTC. Translating it yields CASSPLAGEHNEQFF.

This clone appeared once. The rearrangement uses TRBV30 and TRBJ1-2; 8 bases are shared with TRBD1. Germline CDR1 is GTSNPN and CDR2 is SVGIG (reference sequence). The junction had 15 bases not matched to a gene; V was cut back by 3 bases and J by 0 bases. The CDR3 is made up of 18 amino acids. Written as DNA, the CDR3 is TGTGCCTGGAGCCCAGGCCCAGGGACAGGCCTCTCTAACTATGGCTACACCTTC. Residues: CAWSPGPGTGLSNYGYTF.

This sequence joins TRBV28 and TRBJ1-2; D is possibly TRBD1 (5 bases). V was pared by 11 bases and J by 2 bases, with 12 bases between. This CDR3 comprises 12 residues. The germline gives CDR1 MDHEN, CDR2 SYDVKM. In DNA form, the CDR3 reads TGTGCCTTATGGACACGGAACTATGGCTACACCTTC. Encoded protein: CALWTRNYGYTF.

This clone has just one count. This sequence joins TRBV5-6 and TRBJ2-1, with D perhaps TRBD2 (7 bases). Trimming cost V 0 bases and J 12 bases, with 16 bases left between them. This CDR3 contains 14 residues. CDR1 is SGHDT, CDR2 YYEEEE, per germline. The CDR3 coding sequence is TGTGCCAGCAGCTTGGTCCGCGGGGGCTTTGGGCAGTTCTTC. Its protein product is CASSLVRGGFGQFF.

This chain joins TRBV19 and TRBJ2-1, with D perhaps matching TRBD2 (5 bases). The CDR3 totals 16 residues. Trimming took off 0 bases at V and 0 bases at J, with 9 bases between the two ends. Germline loops: CDR1 LNHDA, CDR2 SQIVND (reference sequence). This chain's CDR3 is CASSIEWAGSYNEQFF. The CDR3 DNA reads as TGTGCCAGTAGTATAGAATGGGCGGGCTCCTACAATGAGCAGTTCTTC.

V usage is TRBV20-1 and J usage is TRBJ2-4, with D perhaps matching TRBD2 (6 bases). Trimming pared 6 bases from V and 0 bases from J, leaving 21 bases between. The CDR3 spans 17 residues. Germline V CDR1 and CDR2: DFQATT, SNEGSKA (reference sequence). DNA of the CDR3: TGCAGTGCGAGTGGGGGATGGTCGGGGGAAGCCAAAAACATTCAGTACTTC. This translates into CSASGGWSGEAKNIQYF.

The V gene is TRBV6-5, the J gene TRBJ1-1, with TRBD1 as a possible D gene (6 bases). CDR3 length: 14 residues. Germline CDR1 is MNHEY and CDR2 is SVGAGI. Trimming took off 5 bases at V and 6 bases at J, with 16 bases between the two ends. The CDR3 sequence is CASSRQVGVSEAFF. CDR3 nucleotide sequence: TGTGCCAGCAGTCGACAGGTCGGCGTGTCTGAAGCTTTCTTT.

This clone was counted only a few times. The V call is TRBV4-2, the J call TRBJ1-1; TRBD1 matches at 7 bases. The CDR3 is 17 residues long. The V gene's germline CDR1 is LGHNA and CDR2 YNFKEQ. With 4 bases clipped from V and 1 base from J, the junction kept 12 bases outside the gene matches. The CDR3 region has the DNA TGTGCCAGCAGCCCCCACATAGGGGCAGGGGGGAACACTGAAGCTTTCTTT. Protein product: CASSPHIGAGGNTEAFF.

Notes on this clone: At the DNA level, this CDR3 is encoded by other sequences in the same sample as well. V is TRBV9 and J is TRBJ1-1, with D hard to call. From germline, CDR1 is SGDLS and CDR2 YYNGEE. Trimming pared 0 bases from V and 2 bases from J, leaving 8 bases between. The CDR3 consists of 14 residues. The CDR3 nucleotides read TGTGCCAGCAGCGTAGAGGCGGGAAACACTGAAGCTTTCTTT. Encoded protein: CASSVEAGNTEAFF. Combining the CDR3 with reference TRBV9 and TRBJ1-1 gives the whole variable domain DSGVTQTPKHLITATGQRVTLRCSPRSGDLSVYWYQQSLDQGLQFLIQYYNGEERAKGNILERFSAQQFPDLHSELNLSSLELGDSALYFCASSVEAGNTEAFFGQGTRLTVV.

The CDR3 region is CASRTGGKDEQYF. For the CDR3, the DNA is TGTGCCAGCAGGACAGGGGGAAAGGACGAGCAGTACTTC. The chain links TRBV6-5 to TRBJ2-7, with 9 positions matching TRBD1. Germline values: CDR1 MNHEY, CDR2 SVGAGI. The CDR3 consists of 13 residues. The V and J ends lost 6 bases and 5 bases, in that order; junction bases with no gene match: 5.

The rearrangement joins TRBV29-1 to TRBJ2-1, with D possibly being TRBD1 (5 bases). Germline CDR1 and CDR2: SQVTM and ANQGSEA. The length of the CDR3 is 18 residues. This CDR3 reads CRIRARTNFRSSYNEQFF. CDR3 coding DNA: TGCAGAATCAGGGCACGGACAAACTTCAGGAGCTCCTACAATGAGCAGTTCTTC.

The chain carries TRBV13 and TRBJ2-1; 12 bases align to TRBD2. V shed 2 bases and J 6 bases; nucleotides not matched to a gene: 14. The CDR3 runs to 19 residues. Germline V lookup: CDR1 PRHDT, CDR2 FYEKMQ (reference sequence). The DNA of the CDR3 is TGTGCCAGCAGCTTACACCGACGACTAGCGGGAGAGTTTAGCAATGAGCAGTTCTTC. It specifies CASSLHRRLAGEFSNEQFF.

The rearrangement joins TRBV2 to TRBJ2-7, with TRBD2 matching over 11 bases. The germline V gene has CDR1 SNHLY and CDR2 FYNNEI. The trim removed 7 bases at V and 4 bases at J, leaving 9 bases unmatched. CDR3 length: 15 residues. The DNA for the CDR3 is TGTGCCAGCACCGGAGTAGCGGGGGGGCTGTACGAGCAGTACTTC. It is translated as CASTGVAGGLYEQYF.

V usage is TRBV5-1 and J usage is TRBJ1-2, with TRBD1 as a possible D gene (6 bases). Germline lookup yields CDR1 SGHRS and CDR2 YFSETQ. V lost 4 bases and J lost 0, with 16 bases in between. The CDR3 sequence is 16 residues long. The CDR3 nucleotides read TGCGCCAGCAGCCCCGGGTCCAACAGGGCTAACTATGGCTACACCTTC. Its protein product is CASSPGSNRANYGYTF.

The rearrangement joins TRBV9 to TRBJ1-6, with D possibly matching TRBD1 (6 bases). The V end was cut by 7 bases, the J end by 5 bases, with 22 bases between. Germline V lookup: CDR1 SGDLS, CDR2 YYNGEE. CDR3 length equals 17 residues. The CDR3 DNA is TGTGCCAGCTCCCGAGGATCAGGGGTGATGGATAATTCACCCCTCCACTTT. Protein: CASSRGSGVMDNSPLHF.

The chain couples TRBV5-1 to TRBJ2-3; no firm D call. Trimming pared 0 bases from V and 2 bases from J, leaving 10 bases between. In germline, CDR1 is SGHRS, CDR2 YFSETQ. This CDR3 is 15 amino acids long. CDR3 sequence reads: CASSLDGEPTDTQYF. DNA for the CDR3: TGCGCCAGCAGCTTGGACGGAGAGCCCACAGATACGCAGTATTTT. Filled out from reference TRBV5-1 and TRBJ2-3, the complete variable domain reads KAGVTQTPRYLIKTRGQQVTLSCSPISGHRSVSWYQQTPGQGLQFLFEYFSETQRNKGNFPGRFSGRQFSNSRSEMNVSTLELGDSALYLCASSLDGEPTDTQYFGPGTRLTVL.

The gene calls are TRBV28 and TRBJ1-5; 7 nucleotides align to TRBD1. The germline V gene has CDR1 MDHEN and CDR2 SYDVKM. V dropped 6 bases and J dropped 4; count of bases not matched to a gene: 9. CDR3 length: 15 residues. CDR3 DNA sequence: TGTGCCAGCAGAACCGATTCAGGGGGGAATCAGCCCCAGCATTTT. Protein: CASRTDSGGNQPQHF.